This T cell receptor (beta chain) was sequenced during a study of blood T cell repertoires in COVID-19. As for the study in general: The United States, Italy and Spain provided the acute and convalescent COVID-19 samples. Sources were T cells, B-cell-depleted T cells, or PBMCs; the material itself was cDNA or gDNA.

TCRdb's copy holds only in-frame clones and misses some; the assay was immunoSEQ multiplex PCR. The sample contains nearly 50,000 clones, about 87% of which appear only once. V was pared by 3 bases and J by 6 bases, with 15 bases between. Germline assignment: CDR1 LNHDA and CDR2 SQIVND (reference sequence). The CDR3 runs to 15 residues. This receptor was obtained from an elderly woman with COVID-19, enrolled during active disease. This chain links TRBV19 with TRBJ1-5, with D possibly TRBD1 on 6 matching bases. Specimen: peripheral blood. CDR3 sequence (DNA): TGTGCCAGTAGTATCCCCAGGGGAGTTAGTCAGCCCCAGCATTTT. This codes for CASSIPRGVSQPQHF.